This passage covers 24 T cell receptor beta chains from one sample sequenced in a study of blood T cell repertoires in COVID-19. The repertoire was sequenced with immunoSEQ multiplex PCR; TCRdb's copy has only in-frame clones and lacks some. The sample lists approximately 150,000 clones; approximately 80% were seen once. Material for sequencing was peripheral blood. These receptors were obtained from a woman aged 50 to 65 with acute or convalescent COVID-19.

The chain recombines TRBV19 with TRBJ1-6; 9 bases are shared with TRBD1. Losses at the gene ends were 4 bases for V and 6 bases for J; bases not matched to a gene: 1. Germline V gives CDR1 LNHDA, CDR2 SQIVND (reference sequence). The CDR3 contains 14 residues. Written as DNA, the CDR3 is TGTGCCAGTAGTAGGGGACAGGGTAATTCACCCCTCCACTTT. Translating it yields CASSRGQGNSPLHF.

The chain combines TRBV13 with TRBJ2-7, with TRBD1 matching over 8 bases. The CDR3 runs to 16 residues. The V segment lost 0 bases and the J segment 2 bases; nucleotides outside the gene matches: 6. From germline, CDR1 is PRHDT and CDR2 FYEKMQ (reference sequence). The CDR3 DNA reads as TGTGCCAGCAGCTTAGGTAGGGGACAGGAAGCCTACGAGCAGTACTTC. This gives the protein CASSLGRGQEAYEQYF.

In regard to this clone: In the same sample, other DNA sequences code for this CDR3. This chain uses TRBV7-8 with TRBJ2-7; 8 bases line up with TRBD1. CDR3 size: 16 residues. CDR1 and CDR2 (germline): SGHVS, FQNEAQ. With 7 bases clipped from V and 6 bases from J, the junction kept 17 bases outside the gene matches. The CDR3 region has the DNA TGTGCCAGCAATCGTCCGTCGGGACAGGAGAGGTCCGAGCAGTACTTC. Residues: CASNRPSGQERSEQYF.

The chain combines TRBV5-1 with TRBJ2-2; D might be TRBD1 (5 bases). Trimming pared 4 bases from V and 0 bases from J, leaving 25 bases between. The CDR3 contains 20 residues. CDR1 SGHRS and CDR2 YFSETQ come from the germline V gene. Written as DNA, the CDR3 is TGCGCCAGCAGCCTACTATCAGGGTTTCCTTTCAGGTCGAACACCGGGGAGCTGTTTTTT. As protein: CASSLLSGFPFRSNTGELFF.

The chain couples TRBV4-3 to TRBJ2-1, with 10 positions matching TRBD1. V dropped 3 bases and J dropped 6; count of bases not matched to a gene: 5. Germline V gene lookup returns CDR1 LGHNA and CDR2 YSLEER. There are 15 residues in the CDR3. CDR3 bases: TGCGCCAGCAGCCACAGACAGGGGGCTAGCAATGAGCAGTTCTTC. Translation gives CASSHRQGASNEQFF.

The chain employs TRBV30 and TRBJ2-7; D is undetermined. V shed 4 bases and J shed 3 bases, with 10 bases lying between them. CDR3 length: 12 residues. Germline values: CDR1 GTSNPN, CDR2 SVGIG (reference sequence). CDR3 DNA: TGTGCCTGGAAAAACAGATTCTACGAGCAGTACTTC. Translating it yields CAWKNRFYEQYF.

The chain joins TRBV7-6 to TRBJ2-2; 9 nucleotides agree with TRBD2. CDR3 size: 19 residues. Germline V gene data show CDR1 as SGHVS and CDR2 as FNYEAQ. V trimming: 4 bases; J trimming: 4 bases; junction bases outside the gene matches: 16. The CDR3 DNA reads as TGTGCCAGCAGCTCCCGATTTCCGGGACTAGCAAGTATCACCGGGGAGCTGTTTTTT. It translates to CASSSRFPGLASITGELFF. Together with reference TRBV7-6 and TRBJ2-2, the CDR3 gives the full variable domain: GAGVSQSPRYKVTKRGQDVALRCDPISGHVSLYWYRQALGQGPEFLTYFNYEAQQDKSGLPNDRFSAERPEGSISTLTIQRTEQRDSAMYRCASSSRFPGLASITGELFFGEGSRLTVL.

This clone was seen a handful of times. CDR3 amino acids: CASSQDLMGYTF. The CDR3 DNA is TGTGCCAGCAGCCAAGATCTAATGGGCTACACCTTC. The rearrangement uses TRBV3-1 (or the pseudogene TRBV3-2) and TRBJ1-2; no clear D gene. Between the trimmed V and J ends, which lost 0 bases and 8 bases, there was a span of 7 bases. The CDR3 covers 12 residues. CDR1 is LGHDT and CDR2 is YNNKEL in the germline V gene (reference sequence).

The table lists this clone with many counts. The V gene is TRBV6-5, the J gene TRBJ2-3; a possible D gene is TRBD1 (5 bases). Germline values: CDR1 MNHEY, CDR2 SVGAGI. V lost 0 bases, J lost 5 bases, and 9 bases lay in between. This CDR3 has 14 amino acids. The CDR3 sequence is CASSYSGARDTQYF. CDR3 DNA: TGTGCCAGCAGTTACTCTGGGGCGCGAGATACGCAGTATTTT.

The chain uses TRBV24-1 and TRBJ2-5; no firm D call. With 3 bases removed from V and 2 bases from J, the gap between germline ends came to 6 bases. Per germline, CDR1 KGHDR and CDR2 SFDVKD. The CDR3 spans 13 residues. The CDR3 nucleotides read TGTGCCACCAGTGATGGCAGTCAAGAGACCCAGTACTTC. It codes for CATSDGSQETQYF.

V gene TRBV7-9 combines with J gene TRBJ2-5; maybe TRBD1 (5 bases). The length of the CDR3 is 15 residues. The V end lost 1 base, the J end lost 5 bases, and 14 bases lay between the germline ends. Germline CDR1 is SEHNR and CDR2 is FQNEAQ (reference sequence). CDR3 coding DNA: TGTGCCAGCAGCTTAGTAGGACAAGAGGCGGAGACCCAGTACTTC. The encoded protein is CASSLVGQEAETQYF.

The rearrangement uses TRBV2 and TRBJ1-4; D perhaps matches TRBD1 (6 bases). The CDR3 spans 14 residues. With 5 bases removed from V and 13 bases from J, the gap between germline ends came to 20 bases. Germline CDR1 and CDR2: SNHLY and FYNNEI. CDR3 sequence: CASSPDLGQLRLFF. The CDR3 region has the DNA TGTGCCAGCAGTCCAGACCTCGGACAGCTTCGACTGTTTTTT.

This rearrangement joins TRBV18 to TRBJ1-6; TRBD1 matches 7 bases. The trim removed 2 bases at V and 10 bases at J, leaving 8 bases unmatched. This CDR3 contains 15 residues. Germline CDR1 KGHSH, CDR2 LQKENI. The CDR3 protein is CASSPDQGDWSPLHF. DNA of the CDR3: TGTGCCAGCTCACCAGATCAGGGGGATTGGTCACCCCTCCACTTT.

The chain links TRBV7-2 to TRBJ2-1; 8 positions match TRBD1. The CDR3 is made up of 14 amino acids. J was trimmed by 5 bases and V by 5 bases; bases with no gene match: 5. The germline gives CDR1 SGHTA, CDR2 FQGNSA. The CDR3, as DNA: TGTGCCAGCAGCCCCCCGGGACAGGACAATGAGCAGTTCTTC. Encoded protein: CASSPPGQDNEQFF.

The J gene is TRBJ2-6, the V gene TRBV28; 7 nucleotides match TRBD1. Trimming cost V 7 bases and J 2 bases; bases outside gene matches: 11. This CDR3 has 17 amino acids. CDR1 is MDHEN and CDR2 is SYDVKM in the germline V gene. The CDR3 DNA is TGTGCCAGCACACCCCGAACAGGGGTCCCTGGGGCCAACGTCCTGACTTTC. This encodes CASTPRTGVPGANVLTF.

This chain connects TRBV4-3 to TRBJ1-6; D unclear. Between the trimmed V and J ends, which lost 7 bases and 0 bases, there was a span of 16 bases. Germline CDR1 reads LGHNA; CDR2 reads YSLEER. The CDR3 extends over 17 amino acids. The CDR3 region is CASTELHSSSYNSPLHF. The CDR3 nucleotides are TGCGCCAGCACTGAGCTTCACAGCAGCTCCTATAATTCACCCCTCCACTTT.

This clone was counted a few times. The chain uses TRBV7-3 and TRBJ2-3; D gene ambiguous. V was trimmed by 5 bases and J by 3 bases, leaving 9 bases between them. Germline values: CDR1 SGHTA, CDR2 FQGTGA. This CDR3 comprises 13 residues. The CDR3 loop is CASSPFSTDTQYF. For the CDR3, the DNA is TGTGCCAGCAGCCCCTTTTCGACAGATACGCAGTATTTT.

The rearrangement uses TRBV29-1 and TRBJ1-5; D is unclear. Germline values: CDR1 SQVTM, CDR2 ANQGSEA. This CDR3 region has 13 residues. Trimming stripped 4 bases from V and 6 bases from J, with 13 bases between. CDR3: CSVVEGTGQPQHF. The CDR3 DNA follows: TGCAGCGTTGTAGAGGGTACGGGTCAGCCCCAGCATTTT.

The rearrangement joins TRBV18 to TRBJ1-4; D ambiguous. Trimming stripped 5 bases from V and 0 bases from J, with 7 bases between. This CDR3 has 14 amino acids. Germline values: CDR1 KGHSH, CDR2 LQKENI. The CDR3 nucleotides are TGTGCCAGCTCAGGCACCTCAACTAATGAAAAACTGTTTTTT. Residues: CASSGTSTNEKLFF.

The chain combines TRBV7-9 with TRBJ1-3; D not certain. The CDR3 spans 14 residues. V was cut by 3 bases and J by 0 bases, with 6 bases left in between. CDR1 and CDR2 from the germline V gene are SEHNR and FQNEAQ (reference sequence). The CDR3 here is CASSFTNSGNTIYF. The DNA for the CDR3 is TGTGCCAGCAGCTTCACTAACTCTGGAAACACCATATATTTT.

The V gene is TRBV6-5, the J gene TRBJ1-1; D remains ambiguous. Per the germline V gene, CDR1 is MNHEY and CDR2 is SVGAGI. The CDR3 is 15 amino acids. V was pared by 6 bases and J by 0 bases, with 14 bases between. The CDR3 DNA follows: TGTGCCAGCAGGAGAACCCCCCAGGTGAACACTGAAGCTTTCTTT. It translates to CASRRTPQVNTEAFF.

V is TRBV9 and J is TRBJ2-7; D remains ambiguous. Per germline, CDR1 SGDLS and CDR2 YYNGEE. The CDR3 consists of 13 residues. The V end lost 0 bases, the J end lost 9 bases, and 13 bases lay between the germline ends. The CDR3 bases are TGTGCCAGCAGCGTAGAACGCGAGGAAGCGCAGTACTTC. This encodes CASSVEREEAQYF. Complete variable domain (other parts from reference TRBV9 and TRBJ2-7): DSGVTQTPKHLITATGQRVTLRCSPRSGDLSVYWYQQSLDQGLQFLIQYYNGEERAKGNILERFSAQQFPDLHSELNLSSLELGDSALYFCASSVEREEAQYFGPGTRLTVT.

This chain links TRBV4-3 with TRBJ2-1; 9 bases line up with TRBD1. CDR3 length equals 13 residues. The V gene end was trimmed by 0 bases and the J gene end by 15 bases; junction bases not matched to a gene: 6. CDR1 and CDR2 from the germline V gene are LGHNA and YSLEER. The CDR3 loop is CASSQDRGQGPFF. The CDR3 nucleotides are TGCGCCAGCAGCCAAGATCGGGGACAGGGTCCGTTCTTC.

V is TRBV4-1 and J is TRBJ2-1; TRBD2 agrees at 10 bases. V was clipped by 1 base and J by 7 bases; unmatched bases: 4. The CDR3 contains 15 residues. CDR1 MGHRA and CDR2 YSYEKL come from the germline V gene. The CDR3 sequence is CASSQGSGGVNEQFF. CDR3 nucleotides: TGCGCCAGCAGCCAAGGGAGCGGGGGGGTTAATGAGCAGTTCTTC.